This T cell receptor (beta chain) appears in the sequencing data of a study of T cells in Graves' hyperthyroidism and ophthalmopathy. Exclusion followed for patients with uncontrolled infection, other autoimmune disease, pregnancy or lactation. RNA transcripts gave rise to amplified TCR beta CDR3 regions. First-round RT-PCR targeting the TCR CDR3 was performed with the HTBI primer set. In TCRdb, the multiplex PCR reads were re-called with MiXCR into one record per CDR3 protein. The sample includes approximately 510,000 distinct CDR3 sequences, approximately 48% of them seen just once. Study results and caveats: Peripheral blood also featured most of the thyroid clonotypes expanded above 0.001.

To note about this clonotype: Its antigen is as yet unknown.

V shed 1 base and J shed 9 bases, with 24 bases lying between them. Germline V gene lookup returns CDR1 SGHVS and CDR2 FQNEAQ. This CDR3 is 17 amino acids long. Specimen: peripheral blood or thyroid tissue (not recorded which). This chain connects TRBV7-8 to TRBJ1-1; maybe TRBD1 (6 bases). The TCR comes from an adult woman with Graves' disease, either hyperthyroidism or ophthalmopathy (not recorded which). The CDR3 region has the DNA TGTGCCAGCAGCTTAGGGGCAGGGGCCACATCACATCTCAAAGCTTTCTTT. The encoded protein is CASSLGAGATSHLKAFF.